Sequencing of this TCR beta chain was carried out in a study of blood T cell repertoires in COVID-19. This clone was found a few times. Using immunoSEQ multiplex PCR, the repertoire was profiled, and TCRdb retains in-frame clones only, with some absent. This sample has about 200,000 clones; around 85% occur once, and the top ten carry 0.7% to 0.8%. Germline V CDR1 and CDR2: LNHNV, YYDKDF (reference sequence). The length of the CDR3 is 14 residues. Trimming pared 1 base from V and 1 base from J, leaving 8 bases between. Source material: peripheral blood. This clonotype originated in a woman in her sixties or seventies with acute or convalescent COVID-19. The genes are TRBV15 and TRBJ2-7, with D unclear. CDR3 in DNA: TGTGCCACCAGCAGAGGTGGAGTGTCCTACGAGCAGTACTTC. It codes for CATSRGGVSYEQYF. The full variable domain, with the rest looked up from reference TRBV15 and TRBJ2-7, is DAMVIQNPRYQVTQFGKPVTLSCSQTLNHNVMYWYQQKSSQAPKLLFHYYDKDFNNEADTPDNFQSRRPNTSFCFLDIRSPGLGDTAMYLCATSRGGVSYEQYFGPGTRLTVT.